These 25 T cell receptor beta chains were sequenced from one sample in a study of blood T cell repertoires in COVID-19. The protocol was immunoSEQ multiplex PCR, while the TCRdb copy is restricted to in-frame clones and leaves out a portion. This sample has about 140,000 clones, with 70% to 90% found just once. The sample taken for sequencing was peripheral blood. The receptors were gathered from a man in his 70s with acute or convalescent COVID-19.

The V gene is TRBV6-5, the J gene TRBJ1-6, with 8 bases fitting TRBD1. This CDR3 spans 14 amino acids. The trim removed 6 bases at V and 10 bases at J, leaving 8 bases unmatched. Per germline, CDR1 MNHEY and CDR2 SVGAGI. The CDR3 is CASRRTGRESPLHF. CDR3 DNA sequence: TGTGCCAGCAGACGGACAGGGAGAGAGTCACCCCTCCACTTT.

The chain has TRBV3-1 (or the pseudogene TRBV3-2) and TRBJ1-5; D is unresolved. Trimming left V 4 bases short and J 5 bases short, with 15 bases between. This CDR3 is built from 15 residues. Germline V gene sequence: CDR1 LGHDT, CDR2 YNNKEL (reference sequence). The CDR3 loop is CASSPTSGSDQPQHF. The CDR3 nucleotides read TGTGCCAGCAGCCCAACGAGCGGGTCGGATCAGCCCCAGCATTTT.

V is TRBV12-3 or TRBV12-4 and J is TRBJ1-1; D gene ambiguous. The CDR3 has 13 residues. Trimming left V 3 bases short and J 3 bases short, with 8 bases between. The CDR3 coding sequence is TGTGCCAGCAGTTTTGCAGAAGACACTGAAGCTTTCTTT. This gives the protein CASSFAEDTEAFF.

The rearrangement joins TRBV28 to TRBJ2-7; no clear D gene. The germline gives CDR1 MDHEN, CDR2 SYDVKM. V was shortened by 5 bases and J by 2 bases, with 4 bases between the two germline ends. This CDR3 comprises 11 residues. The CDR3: CASSVTYEQYF. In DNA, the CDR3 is TGTGCCAGCAGTGTTACCTACGAGCAGTACTTC.

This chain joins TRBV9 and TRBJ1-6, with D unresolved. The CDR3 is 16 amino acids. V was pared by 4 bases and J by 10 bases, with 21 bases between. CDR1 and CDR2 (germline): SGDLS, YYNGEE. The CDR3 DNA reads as TGTGCCAGCAGCCCATCCTATGTGGAGGTGGGATCACCCCTCCACTTT. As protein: CASSPSYVEVGSPLHF.

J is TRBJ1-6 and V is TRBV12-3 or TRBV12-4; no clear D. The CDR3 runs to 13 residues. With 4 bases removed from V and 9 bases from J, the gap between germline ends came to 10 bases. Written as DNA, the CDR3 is TGTGCCAGCAGTTCCATAAACGGTTCACCCCTCCACTTT. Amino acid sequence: CASSSINGSPLHF.

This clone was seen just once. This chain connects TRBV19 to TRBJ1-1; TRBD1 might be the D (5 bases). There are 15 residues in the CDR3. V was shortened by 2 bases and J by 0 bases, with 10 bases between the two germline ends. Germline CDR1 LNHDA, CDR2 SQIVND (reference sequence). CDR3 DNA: TGTGCCAGTAGTATACGACAGAGACTGAACACTGAAGCTTTCTTT. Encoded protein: CASSIRQRLNTEAFF.

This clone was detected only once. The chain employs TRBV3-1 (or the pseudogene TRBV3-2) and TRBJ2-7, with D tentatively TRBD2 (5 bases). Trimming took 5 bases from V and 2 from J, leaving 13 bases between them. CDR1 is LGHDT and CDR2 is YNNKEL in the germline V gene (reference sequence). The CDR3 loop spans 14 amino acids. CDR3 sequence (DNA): TGTGCCAGCAGCGTGCAACTAGGAACCTACGAGCAGTACTTC. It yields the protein CASSVQLGTYEQYF.

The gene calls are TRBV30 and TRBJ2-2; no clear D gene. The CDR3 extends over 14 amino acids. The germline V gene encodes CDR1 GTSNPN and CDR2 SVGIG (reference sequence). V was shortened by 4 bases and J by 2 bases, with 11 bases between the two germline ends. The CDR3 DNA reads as TGTGCCTGGAATAGGCAGGAAAACACCGGGGAGCTGTTTTTT. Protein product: CAWNRQENTGELFF.

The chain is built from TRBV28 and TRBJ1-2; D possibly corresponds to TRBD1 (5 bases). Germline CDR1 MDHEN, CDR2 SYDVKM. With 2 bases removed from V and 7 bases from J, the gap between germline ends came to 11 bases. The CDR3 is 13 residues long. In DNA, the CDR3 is TGTGCCAGCAGTTTAGGGGGGTTCGGTGGCTACACCTTC. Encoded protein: CASSLGGFGGYTF.

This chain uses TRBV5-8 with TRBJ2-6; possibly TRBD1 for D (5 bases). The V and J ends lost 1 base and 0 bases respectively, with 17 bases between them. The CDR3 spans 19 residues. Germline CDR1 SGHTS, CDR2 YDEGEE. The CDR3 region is CASSLSSGSHPSGANVLTF. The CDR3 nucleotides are TGTGCCAGCAGCTTGAGCTCAGGGTCGCATCCCTCTGGGGCCAACGTCCTGACTTTC.

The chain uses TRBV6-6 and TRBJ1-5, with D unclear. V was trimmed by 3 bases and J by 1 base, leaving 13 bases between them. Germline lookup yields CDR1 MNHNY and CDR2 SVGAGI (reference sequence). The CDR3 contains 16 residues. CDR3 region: CASSYINAGSNQPQHF. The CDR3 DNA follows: TGTGCCAGCAGTTATATCAATGCAGGCAGCAATCAGCCCCAGCATTTT.

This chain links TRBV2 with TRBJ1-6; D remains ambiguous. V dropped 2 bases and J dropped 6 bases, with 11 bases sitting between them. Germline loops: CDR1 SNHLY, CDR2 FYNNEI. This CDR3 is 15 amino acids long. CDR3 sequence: CASSERSSPNSPLHF. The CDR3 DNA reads TGTGCCAGCAGTGAACGGAGCAGCCCTAATTCACCCCTCCACTTT. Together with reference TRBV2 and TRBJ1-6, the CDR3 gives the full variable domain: EPEVTQTPSHQVTQMGQEVILRCVPISNHLYFYWYRQILGQKVEFLVSFYNNEISEKSEIFDDQFSVERPDGSNFTLKIRSTKLEDSAMYFCASSERSSPNSPLHFGNGTRLTVT.

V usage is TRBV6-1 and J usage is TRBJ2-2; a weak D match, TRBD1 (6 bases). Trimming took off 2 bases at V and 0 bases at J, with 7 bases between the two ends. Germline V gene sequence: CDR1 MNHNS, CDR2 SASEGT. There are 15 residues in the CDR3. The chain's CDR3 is CASSEWTANTGELFF. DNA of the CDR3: TGTGCCAGCAGTGAATGGACAGCGAACACCGGGGAGCTGTTTTTT.

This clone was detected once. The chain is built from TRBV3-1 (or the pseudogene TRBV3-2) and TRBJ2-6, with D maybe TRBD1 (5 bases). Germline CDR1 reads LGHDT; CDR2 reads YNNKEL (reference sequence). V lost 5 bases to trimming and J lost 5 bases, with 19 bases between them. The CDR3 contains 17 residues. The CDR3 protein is CASSAQGRVSWANVLTF. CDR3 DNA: TGTGCCAGCAGCGCTCAGGGTCGGGTCAGCTGGGCCAACGTCCTGACTTTC.

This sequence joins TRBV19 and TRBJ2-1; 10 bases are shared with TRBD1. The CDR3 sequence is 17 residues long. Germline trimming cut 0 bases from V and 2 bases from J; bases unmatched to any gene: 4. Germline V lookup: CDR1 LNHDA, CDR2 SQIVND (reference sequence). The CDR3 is CASSIDRDRGTYNEQFF. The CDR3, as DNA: TGTGCCAGTAGTATAGACCGGGACAGGGGAACCTACAATGAGCAGTTCTTC.

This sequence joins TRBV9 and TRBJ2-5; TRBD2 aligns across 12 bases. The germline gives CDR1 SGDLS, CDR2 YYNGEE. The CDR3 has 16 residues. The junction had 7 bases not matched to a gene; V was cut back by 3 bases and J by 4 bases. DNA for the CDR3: TGTGCCAGCAGCGGGACTAGCGGGAACCTGGGAGAGACCCAGTACTTC. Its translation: CASSGTSGNLGETQYF.

Here the CDR3 reads CSASGLAQYF. The CDR3 DNA follows: TGCAGTGCTTCCGGACTAGCACAGTACTTC. This chain joins TRBV20-1 and TRBJ2-7, with 8 bases identical to TRBD2. J lost 10 bases, V lost 5 bases, and 4 bases had no gene match. Germline values: CDR1 DFQATT, CDR2 SNEGSKA (reference sequence). CDR3 length: 10 residues.

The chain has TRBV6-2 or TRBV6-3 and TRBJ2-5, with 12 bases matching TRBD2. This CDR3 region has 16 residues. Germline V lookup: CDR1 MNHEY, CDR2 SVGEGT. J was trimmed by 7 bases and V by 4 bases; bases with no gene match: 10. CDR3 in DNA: TGTGCCAGCAGTTTGACTAGCGGGGGCCTGATGGGGACCCAGTACTTC. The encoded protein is CASSLTSGGLMGTQYF.

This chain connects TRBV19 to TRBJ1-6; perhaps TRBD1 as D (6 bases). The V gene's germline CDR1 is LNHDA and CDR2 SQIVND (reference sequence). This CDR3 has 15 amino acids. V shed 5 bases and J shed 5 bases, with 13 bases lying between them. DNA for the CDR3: TGTGCCAGTAGTTTGAAGGGGGTTAATAATTCACCCCTCCACTTT. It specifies CASSLKGVNNSPLHF.

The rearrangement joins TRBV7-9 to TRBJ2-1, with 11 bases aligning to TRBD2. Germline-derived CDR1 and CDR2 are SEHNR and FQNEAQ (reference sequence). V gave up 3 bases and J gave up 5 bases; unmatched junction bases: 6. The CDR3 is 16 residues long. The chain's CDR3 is CASSLSGTSGHNEQFF. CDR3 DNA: TGTGCCAGCAGCTTGTCCGGGACTAGCGGCCACAATGAGCAGTTCTTC.

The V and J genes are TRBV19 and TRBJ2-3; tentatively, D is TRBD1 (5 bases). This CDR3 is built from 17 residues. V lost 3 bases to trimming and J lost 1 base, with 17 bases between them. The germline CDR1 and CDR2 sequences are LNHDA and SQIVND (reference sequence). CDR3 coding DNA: TGTGCCAGTAGTATGCCCAAGGGGAATTTACGCACAGATACGCAGTATTTT. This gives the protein CASSMPKGNLRTDTQYF.

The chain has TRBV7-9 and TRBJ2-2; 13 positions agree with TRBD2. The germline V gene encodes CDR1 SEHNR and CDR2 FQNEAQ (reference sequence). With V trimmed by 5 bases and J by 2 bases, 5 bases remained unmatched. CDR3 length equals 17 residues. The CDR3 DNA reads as TGTGCCAGCAGCATCAGGACTAGCGGGGGCAACACCGGGGAGCTGTTTTTT. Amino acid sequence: CASSIRTSGGNTGELFF.

CDR3 sequence: CAPRGLRHSPLHF. The CDR3 coding sequence is TGTGCCCCGAGGGGACTGAGACATTCACCCCTCCACTTT. This chain connects TRBV12-5 to TRBJ1-6, with a possible D match to TRBD1 (5 bases). The CDR3 consists of 13 residues. The germline CDR1 and CDR2 sequences are LGHNT and FRNRAP.

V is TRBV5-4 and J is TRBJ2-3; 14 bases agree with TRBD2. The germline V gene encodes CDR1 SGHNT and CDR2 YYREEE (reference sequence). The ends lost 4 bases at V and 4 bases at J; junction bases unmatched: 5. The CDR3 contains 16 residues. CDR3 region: CASSPGTSGGADTQYF. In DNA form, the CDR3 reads TGTGCCAGCAGCCCCGGGACTAGCGGGGGCGCAGATACGCAGTATTTT. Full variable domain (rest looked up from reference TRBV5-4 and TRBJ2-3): ETGVTQSPTHLIKTRGQQVTLRCSSQSGHNTVSWYQQALGQGPQFIFQYYREEENGRGNFPPRFSGLQFPNYSSELNVNALELDDSALYLCASSPGTSGGADTQYFGPGTRLTVL.